The 29 T cell receptor beta chains below were found in one sample sequenced in a study of CDR3 diversity in severe acne. TCRdb called the PCR reads again in MiXCR, with one record for every CDR3 protein. The sample comprises some 90,000 distinct CDR3 sequences, roughly 49% of which are singletons, and roughly 10% rests with the top ten. Sequenced input: blood. These receptors all stem from a male donor with severe acne vulgaris.

This clonotype has just a few counts. V usage is TRBV6-2 or TRBV6-3 and J usage is TRBJ1-5; 7 bases line up with TRBD1. CDR1 and CDR2 from the germline V gene are MNHEY and SVGEGT. CDR3 length equals 14 residues. Trimming removed 9 bases from V and 0 bases from J; junction bases left unmatched: 5. The CDR3 DNA reads TGTGCCAGTAGCAACAGGGGTAGCAATCAGCCCCAGCATTTT. Its protein product is CASSNRGSNQPQHF.

In its sample, this clonotype was seen many times. The chain links TRBV11-3 to TRBJ2-1; TRBD2 aligns across 12 bases. Losses at the gene ends were 4 bases for V and 12 bases for J; bases not matched to a gene: 4. CDR1 SGHNT and CDR2 YENEEA come from the germline V gene. CDR3 size: 13 residues. CDR3 protein: CASSSTSGSLQFF. For the CDR3, the DNA is TGTGCCAGCAGCTCGACTAGCGGGAGCTTGCAGTTCTTC.

This clonotype has more than one count but fewer than ten. This sequence joins TRBV7-3 and TRBJ2-2; D gene unclear. Germline V gives CDR1 SGHTA, CDR2 FQGTGA. The CDR3 has 14 amino acids. V shed 5 bases and J shed 1 base, with 8 bases lying between them. The CDR3 spells CASSLFLNTGELFF. The DNA for the CDR3 is TGTGCCAGCAGCCTCTTCCTGAACACCGGGGAGCTGTTTTTT.

This clonotype showed up just a few times. The junction departs from germline at one end; a sequencing error may be responsible. V is TRBV9 and J is TRBJ2-1; tentative D call: TRBD2 (6 bases). This CDR3 has 14 amino acids. Germline V gene lookup returns CDR1 SGDLS and CDR2 YYNGEE. For the CDR3, the DNA is TGTGCCAGCACTGGGGGGAGCTCCTACAATGAGCAGCTCTTC. Protein product: CASTGGSSYNEQLF.

Many counts were recorded for this clonotype. The V gene is TRBV5-1, the J gene TRBJ2-1; a weak D match, TRBD1 (6 bases). The V and J ends lost 5 bases and 5 bases respectively, with 11 bases between them. In germline, CDR1 is SGHRS, CDR2 YFSETQ. The CDR3 is 13 amino acids. The CDR3 here is CASRYREHNEQFF. The CDR3 nucleotides read TGCGCCAGCAGATACAGGGAACACAATGAGCAGTTCTTC.

By sample share, this clonotype is medium-sized. The rearrangement joins TRBV20-1 to TRBJ2-3; 11 bases agree with TRBD2. The CDR3 has 16 amino acids. V gave up 6 bases and J gave up 1 base; unmatched junction bases: 9. Germline V lookup: CDR1 DFQATT, CDR2 SNEGSKA (reference sequence). The chain's CDR3 is CSAIGSGRAGTDTQYF. The CDR3 region has the DNA TGCAGTGCCATCGGTAGCGGGAGGGCCGGCACAGATACGCAGTATTTT.

By proportion, this clonotype is medium-sized. J is TRBJ2-1 and V is TRBV24-1; D gene ambiguous. Per the germline V gene, CDR1 is KGHDR and CDR2 is SFDVKD. Trimming removed 5 bases at V and 2 bases at J, with 3 bases between. The CDR3 totals 12 residues. CDR3 sequence: CATSGPYNEQFF. The DNA for the CDR3 is TGTGCCACCAGTGGCCCCTACAATGAGCAGTTCTTC.

This chain joins TRBV27 and TRBJ2-1; 9 nucleotides line up with TRBD2. CDR1 and CDR2 from the germline V gene are MNHEY and SMNVEV (reference sequence). After removal of 7 bases from V and 5 bases from J, the junction contained 9 bases not matched to a gene. This CDR3 region has 15 residues. The CDR3 loop is CASTWGLAAHNEQFF. The CDR3 coding sequence is TGTGCCAGCACCTGGGGACTAGCCGCCCACAATGAGCAGTTCTTC.

Turning to this clonotype: The junction departs from the called germline gene at one end, perhaps through a read error. The chain carries TRBV10-3 and TRBJ2-5, with 7 bases identical to TRBD2. CDR3 size: 16 residues. Germline V CDR1 and CDR2: ENHRY, SYGVKD. The CDR3 region is CASSGGGVLAKETQYF. The CDR3 DNA reads as TGTGCCAGCAGTGGGGGAGGGGTTTTGGCGAAAGAGACCCAGTACTTC.

Regarding this clonotype: The junction and the germline gene differ at one end; a read error may be behind it. This chain joins TRBV19 and TRBJ1-5; 7 nucleotides match TRBD1. The CDR3 is 15 amino acids. The germline CDR1 and CDR2 sequences are LNHDA and SQIVND (reference sequence). Here the CDR3 reads CASSIDRVRYQPRHF. For the CDR3, the DNA is TGTGCCAGTAGTATCGACAGGGTGAGGTATCAGCCCCGGCATTTT.

In regard to this clonotype: The junction differs from germline at one of its ends, possibly a read error. The genes are TRBV19 and TRBJ1-1; TRBD1 agrees at 7 bases. In germline, CDR1 is LNHDA, CDR2 SQIVND (reference sequence). This CDR3 comprises 12 residues. The CDR3 DNA sequence: TGTGCCAGTCCCGGCAGGGGGACTGAAGCTCTCTTT. Translating gives CASPGRGTEALF.

The chain joins TRBV5-4 to TRBJ2-7; D is undetermined. The length of the CDR3 is 14 residues. Between the trimmed V and J ends, which lost 0 bases and 0 bases, there was a span of 7 bases. Germline-derived CDR1 and CDR2 are SGHNT and YYREEE (reference sequence). The CDR3 nucleotides are TGTGCCAGCAGCTTGGACAGAGACTCCTACGAGCAGTACTTC. Residues: CASSLDRDSYEQYF.

J is TRBJ2-2 and V is TRBV10-2; possible D gene TRBD1, 5 bases. The V gene's germline CDR1 is WSHSY and CDR2 SAAADI. V lost 8 bases to trimming and J lost 2 bases, with 15 bases between them. The CDR3 has 15 amino acids. The CDR3 sequence: CASESDQGNTGELFF. The CDR3 DNA follows: TGCGCCAGCGAATCAGACCAGGGAAACACCGGGGAGCTGTTTTTT.

Only a few counts were recorded for this clonotype. The chain recombines TRBV9 with TRBJ2-5; tentatively, D is TRBD1 (6 bases). The CDR3 extends over 16 amino acids. Germline V lookup: CDR1 SGDLS, CDR2 YYNGEE. V lost 4 bases to trimming and J lost 3 bases, with 19 bases between them. CDR3: CASSPTPEGGEETQYF. The CDR3, as DNA: TGTGCCAGCAGCCCTACCCCGGAAGGGGGTGAAGAGACCCAGTACTTC.

The rearrangement links TRBV25-1 to TRBJ1-5; D unresolved. Germline V gives CDR1 MGHDK, CDR2 SYGVNS. With 1 base removed from V and 6 bases from J, the gap between germline ends came to 4 bases. The CDR3 is made up of 12 amino acids. The CDR3 coding sequence is TGTGCCAGCAGTGAATTTGGTCAGCCCCAGCATTTT. It yields the protein CASSEFGQPQHF.

As for this clonotype: This may stem from a read error, because a much larger clone lies one nucleotide away. The chain uses TRBV7-9 and TRBJ1-3; D remains unclear. The CDR3 loop spans 16 amino acids. From germline, CDR1 is SEHNR and CDR2 FQNEAQ (reference sequence). The DNA for the CDR3 is TGTGCCAGCAGCTTAGCGCAGGAATTACTTGGAAACACCATATGTTTT. Translating it yields CASSLAQELLGNTICF.

The chain carries TRBV20-1 and TRBJ1-2; D is unresolved. Trimming removed 2 bases at V and 4 bases at J, with 11 bases between. The CDR3 runs 13 residues. Germline V lookup: CDR1 DFQATT, CDR2 SNEGSKA (reference sequence). CDR3 sequence: CSARQTAFYGYTF. CDR3 nucleotides: TGCAGTGCTAGACAAACGGCGTTCTATGGCTACACCTTC.

By sample share, this clonotype is medium-sized. J is TRBJ2-1 and V is TRBV5-8, with 7 positions matching TRBD2. Germline V CDR1 and CDR2: SGHTS, YDEGEE. CDR3 length: 14 amino acids. The junction had 11 bases not matched to a gene; V was cut back by 7 bases and J by 7 bases. The CDR3 loop is CASQNGEGKNEQFF. The CDR3 DNA sequence: TGTGCCAGCCAAAATGGGGAGGGAAAGAATGAGCAGTTCTTC.

The genes are TRBV10-3 and TRBJ1-4; 7 bases are a match to TRBD1. V was clipped by 10 bases and J by 6 bases; unmatched bases: 14. The length of the CDR3 is 15 residues. The germline gives CDR1 ENHRY, CDR2 SYGVKD. The CDR3 spells CASGPRDRPDEKLFF. In nucleotides, the CDR3 is TGTGCCAGCGGCCCACGGGACAGACCTGATGAAAAACTGTTTTTT.

CDR3 nucleotide sequence: TGTGCCAGCAGCGTCGGGTCAGGCAATTCACCCCTCCACTTT. Residues: CASSVGSGNSPLHF. The rearrangement links TRBV9 to TRBJ1-6; D is uncertain. The CDR3 has 14 residues. Germline V gene lookup returns CDR1 SGDLS and CDR2 YYNGEE. Trimming removed 2 bases from V and 7 bases from J, with 10 bases in between.

This clonotype appeared many times. The chain joins TRBV5-1 to TRBJ2-3; D assignment may be TRBD1 or TRBD2 (5 bases each). The germline V and J ends were trimmed by 5 bases and 5 bases, with 18 bases remaining between them. The CDR3 sequence is 15 residues long. From germline, CDR1 is SGHRS and CDR2 YFSETQ. The CDR3 DNA reads as TGCGCCAGCAGTCGGAACCGGGACCGAGGAGATACGCAGTATTTT. It is translated as CASSRNRDRGDTQYF.

The table lists this clonotype with many counts. The genes are TRBV10-2 and TRBJ2-3; the D gene is possibly TRBD2 (6 bases). The CDR3 runs 15 residues. Trimming left V 5 bases short and J 4 bases short, with 16 bases between. Per germline, CDR1 WSHSY and CDR2 SAAADI. The DNA for the CDR3 is TGCGCCAGCAGTCACCTACTAGCATACCCAGATACGCAGTATTTT. Translating it yields CASSHLLAYPDTQYF.

The chain couples TRBV5-6 to TRBJ2-1; TRBD2 matches at 8 bases. The CDR3 is 15 amino acids. The V and J ends lost 4 bases and 5 bases, in that order; junction bases with no gene match: 8. Germline V gives CDR1 SGHDT, CDR2 YYEEEE. Here the CDR3 DNA reads TGTGCCAGCAGCCCTACGGGGGGGGTGGACAATGAGCAGTTCTTC. This sequence encodes CASSPTGGVDNEQFF.

The V and J genes are TRBV24-1 and TRBJ1-5, with D perhaps matching TRBD1 (5 bases). V was pared by 0 bases and J by 9 bases, with 8 bases between. The CDR3 is 13 residues long. From germline, CDR1 is KGHDR and CDR2 SFDVKD. CDR3 nucleotide sequence: TGTGCCACCAGTGATTTGAACGGGGCGCCCCAGCATTTT. This sequence encodes CATSDLNGAPQHF.

In this sample, this clonotype turned up a few times. A junction boundary mismatches the germline segment, possibly from a read error. This chain connects TRBV20-1 to TRBJ2-3, with 14 bases lining up with TRBD2. Germline CDR1 is DFQATT and CDR2 is SNEGSKA (reference sequence). The CDR3 consists of 16 residues. This chain's CDR3 is CCARGTSGRGVNEQYF. The CDR3 DNA is TGCTGTGCTAGAGGGACTAGCGGGAGAGGGGTAAATGAGCAGTATTTT.

The chain recombines TRBV19 with TRBJ1-2, with a tentative D call TRBD1 (5 bases). Looked up from germline, CDR1 is LNHDA and CDR2 is SQIVND (reference sequence). V gave up 3 bases and J gave up 8 bases, with 19 bases separating them. The CDR3 is 15 residues long. The CDR3 DNA sequence: TGTGCCAGTAGTATTTCCTTTCGAGGGGTGAGAGGCTACACCTTC. Its protein is CASSISFRGVRGYTF.

At least ten counts were recorded for this clonotype. V usage is TRBV2 and J usage is TRBJ2-7; D might be TRBD1 (6 bases). Trimming stripped 4 bases from V and 1 base from J, with 11 bases between. Germline values: CDR1 SNHLY, CDR2 FYNNEI. This CDR3 is built from 14 residues. DNA of the CDR3: TGTGCCAGCAGTGCGCGACAGGCTTCCTACGAGCAGTACGTC. Protein: CASSARQASYEQYV.

V usage is TRBV7-3 and J usage is TRBJ2-3; D may be TRBD1 (6 bases). The CDR3 runs 14 residues. The germline CDR1 and CDR2 sequences are SGHTA and FQGTGA. The germline V and J ends were trimmed by 5 bases and 14 bases, with 23 bases remaining between them. CDR3 in DNA: TGTGCCAGCAGCGCAAAGGGACAACTGGATGCGCGGTATTTT. This translates into CASSAKGQLDARYF.

The J gene is TRBJ2-7, the V gene TRBV9, with 7 bases matching TRBD1. V was clipped by 0 bases and J by 3 bases; unmatched bases: 12. Germline V gene data show CDR1 as SGDLS and CDR2 as YYNGEE. This CDR3 spans 17 amino acids. CDR3 protein: CASSVDPDRQGVYEQYF. CDR3 DNA sequence: TGTGCCAGCAGCGTAGATCCGGACAGACAGGGTGTCTACGAGCAGTACTTC.